This T cell receptor (beta chain) originates from a study of siplizumab effects on memory and regulatory T cells. CDR3 length: 15 residues. Germline lookup yields CDR1 WNHNN and CDR2 SYGVQD (reference sequence). Trimming removed 2 bases at V and 3 bases at J, with 13 bases between. Overall study results and limits: There were only a minor fraction of alloreactive clones that mapped to unstimulated subsets. Confirmation was lacking for the suppressive function of proliferating Tregs derived from siplizumab cultures. Siplizumab produced a significant drop in alloreactive sequences attributable to unstimulated CD4+ memory cells.

Details on this clone: Its specificity is unknown.

Produced via immunoSEQ multiplex PCR; TCRdb's table is partial and in-frame only. Counted here are about 120,000 clones, around 93% occurring once; the ten biggest clones make up around 0.16%. This TCR derives from a human donor in good health. Sequencing was done on a sample of non-Treg CD4+ T cells sorted from blood. The rearrangement joins TRBV10-1 to TRBJ2-5, with D maybe TRBD1 (6 bases). CDR3: CASSEAGQSKETQYF. The DNA for the CDR3 is TGCGCCAGCAGTGAGGCCGGACAGTCGAAAGAGACCCAGTACTTC.